This TCR beta chain originates from a study of CD8 T cells in Susac syndrome. RNA totalling about 0.45 to 1 ug underwent reverse transcription with random hexamers. One entry per CDR3 protein results from TCRdb running MiXCR on the immunoSEQ multiplex PCR reads. Of 45,000 or so distinct CDR3 sequences detected, 90% to 95% appear once; the ten largest clones hold roughly 0.52%. The V gene lost 9 bases and the J gene lost 2 bases, with 7 bases spanning the gap. Germline lookup yields CDR1 KGHDR and CDR2 SFDVKD. CDR3 size: 13 residues. From blood CD8+ and CD4+ T cells, TCR beta sequences were generated. While CD8+ and CD4+ T cells were isolated negatively, TEMRA cells were enriched by FACS.

This chain links TRBV24-1 with TRBJ2-6, with a tentative D call TRBD1 (5 bases). Material for sequencing was CD8+ T cells from PBMCs. The source of this sequence is a human donor in good health. The CDR3 loop reads CATAGPGANVLTF. The CDR3 DNA sequence: TGTGCCACCGCAGGGCCTGGGGCCAACGTCCTGACTTTC.